This T cell receptor beta chain originates from a study of response to subunit inactivated influenza vaccine. CDR3 size: 14 residues. The V segment lost 8 bases and the J segment 6 bases; nucleotides outside the gene matches: 7. CDR1 SNHLY and CDR2 FYNNEI come from the germline V gene. Each CDR3 protein is one row after TCRdb ran MiXCR on the RT-PCR reads. The sample includes roughly 650,000 distinct CDR3 sequences, approximately 15% seen only once; the top ten take around a tenth. This clonotype was seen a few times. The sequence came from a man in his fifties who received an inactivated influenza vaccine. Sequenced here: PBMCs from blood, sampled about 11 days after vaccination. This chain links TRBV2 with TRBJ2-2, with 9 bases fitting TRBD1. The CDR3 bases are TGTGCCAGCTCGGGACAGGGTTTGTCCGGGGAGCTGTTTTTT. The encoded protein is CASSGQGLSGELFF.